This is a list of T cell receptor beta chains from one sample in a study of T cells after yellow fever vaccination. TCRdb re-called the 5' RACE reads with MiXCR, one entry per CDR3 protein. The data contain more than 110,000 distinct CDR3 sequences, less than 8.5% of them singletons. The sequencing here drew on CD4+ T cells sorted from PBMCs, taken 10 days after the yellow fever booster vaccination. These receptors all come from a man aged 25 to 45 who received the YFV17D yellow fever vaccine. The CDR3 runs from the conserved cysteine through the conserved F or W. D genes are given only for firm matches. Clone size, where shown, is once, few, many, or a class for clones that have expanded.

>TRBV12-3/TRBV12-4|many|TRBJ1-2|-
TGTGCCAGCAAGCCCAGGGAGAGCTATGGCTACACCTTC
CASKPRESYGYTF
>TRBV3-1|-|TRBJ2-5|-
TGTGCCAGCAGCCAAAAGGAGAGTACCCAGTACTTC
CASSQKESTQYF
>TRBV7-6|many|TRBJ2-1|TRBD2
TGTGCCAGCAGCTTCCGGACTAGCGGGAGCAGAACGTATGAGCAGTTCTTC
CASSFRTSGSRTYEQFF
>TRBV6-5|many|TRBJ2-4|-
TGTGCCAGCAGTTACTCCATGGGCAGGGACATTCAGTACTTC
CASSYSMGRDIQYF
>TRBV10-3|many|TRBJ2-3|TRBD2
TGTGCCATCAGCTCGAACCCCCCTAGCTATTCGCGGGAGTTGACAGATACGCAGTATTTT
CAISSNPPSYSRELTDTQYF
>TRBV20-1|-|TRBJ1-6|TRBD1
TGCAGTGCTAGGACAGGGGGCTCCTATAATTCACCCCTCCACTTT
CSARTGGSYNSPLHF
>TRBV9|many|TRBJ2-2|-
TGTGCCAGCAGCGTTGGGGAAGTGTTAACCGGGGAGCTGTTTTTT
CASSVGEVLTGELFF
>TRBV30|few|TRBJ1-1|-
TGTGCCTGGAGTCGCAACCGGGACACTGAAGCTTTCTTT
CAWSRNRDTEAFF
>TRBV7-2|many|TRBJ2-5|-
TGTGCCAGCAGCTTAGCGCTGGGGTGGGTGGAGACCCAGTACTTC
CASSLALGWVETQYF
>TRBV5-1|-|TRBJ2-1|TRBD2
TGCGCCAGCAGCTTGGCCGGACTAGCGGGAGGGGCATCCTACAATGAGCAGTTCTTC
CASSLAGLAGGASYNEQFF